Listed below are T cell receptor beta chains from one sample, sequenced in a study of blood T cell repertoires in COVID-19. Assay: immunoSEQ multiplex PCR; the TCRdb copy retains only in-frame clones and omits some. The sample holds under 350,000 clones, around 89% seen once. The sample was peripheral blood. Source of these receptors: a man aged 40-49 years with acute or convalescent COVID-19. Both conserved end residues are part of each CDR3. The order of the fields is CDR3 protein, CDR3 DNA, J gene, clone size, D gene, V gene. The D gene is left open where the match is weak. Clone size appears in some rows only: once, few, many, or a class for an expanded clone.

CDR3aa: CATSDFGTVGGYTF
CDR3nt: TGTGCCACCAGTGATTTTGGGACAGTTGGTGGCTACACCTTC
j_gene: TRBJ1-2
abundance: once
d_gene: TRBD1
v_gene: TRBV24-1

CDR3aa: CASSSYTGELFF
CDR3nt: TGTGCCAGCAGCTCCTACACCGGGGAGCTGTTTTTT
j_gene: TRBJ2-2
abundance: NA
d_gene: NA
v_gene: TRBV7-2

CDR3aa: CSAGGTAKETQYF
CDR3nt: TGCAGTGCTGGTGGGACAGCAAAAGAGACCCAGTACTTC
j_gene: TRBJ2-5
abundance: NA
d_gene: TRBD1
v_gene: TRBV20-1

CDR3aa: CASSYKNTEAFF
CDR3nt: TGTGCCAGTAGTTACAAGAACACTGAAGCTTTCTTT
j_gene: TRBJ1-1
abundance: few
d_gene: NA
v_gene: TRBV19

CDR3aa: CASSPMLNTEAFF
CDR3nt: TGTGCCAGTAGTCCTATGCTGAACACTGAAGCTTTCTTT
j_gene: TRBJ1-1
abundance: NA
d_gene: NA
v_gene: TRBV19

CDR3aa: CASRDRPKGTEAFF
CDR3nt: TGTGCCAGCCGGGACAGGCCCAAGGGTACTGAAGCTTTCTTT
j_gene: TRBJ1-1
abundance: once
d_gene: TRBD1
v_gene: TRBV6-5

CDR3aa: CASSQVPPYGYTF
CDR3nt: TGTGCCAGCAGCCAAGTCCCCCCATATGGCTACACCTTC
j_gene: TRBJ1-2
abundance: NA
d_gene: NA
v_gene: TRBV4-2

CDR3aa: CASSFRTAGSYEQYF
CDR3nt: TGTGCCAGCAGTTTTAGGACAGCAGGCTCCTACGAGCAGTACTTC
j_gene: TRBJ2-7
abundance: NA
d_gene: NA
v_gene: TRBV27

CDR3aa: CASGSPGANYGYTF
CDR3nt: TGTGCTAGTGGTTCCCCAGGGGCTAACTATGGCTACACCTTC
j_gene: TRBJ1-2
abundance: once
d_gene: NA
v_gene: TRBV12-5

CDR3aa: CASSSTGVETQYF
CDR3nt: TGCGCCAGCAGCTCCACAGGGGTAGAGACCCAGTACTTC
j_gene: TRBJ2-5
abundance: NA
d_gene: TRBD1
v_gene: TRBV5-1

CDR3aa: CASSQGKAGTSGVNTQYF
CDR3nt: TGCGCCAGCAGCCAAGGAAAGGCCGGGACTAGCGGGGTGAATACGCAGTATTTT
j_gene: TRBJ2-3
abundance: few
d_gene: TRBD2
v_gene: TRBV4-1

CDR3aa: CASSYVLGGGTEAFF
CDR3nt: TGTGCCAGCAGTTACGTACTTGGGGGGGGCACTGAAGCTTTCTTT
j_gene: TRBJ1-1
abundance: NA
d_gene: NA
v_gene: TRBV6-2/TRBV6-3

CDR3aa: CASSSRGSGRSNTDTQYF
CDR3nt: TGTGCCAGCAGCTCCCGCGGTAGCGGACGATCCAACACAGATACGCAGTATTTT
j_gene: TRBJ2-3
abundance: NA
d_gene: NA
v_gene: TRBV5-6

CDR3aa: CATSRSGQDNQPQHF
CDR3nt: TGTGCCACCAGCAGATCGGGACAGGACAATCAGCCCCAGCATTTT
j_gene: TRBJ1-5
abundance: NA
d_gene: TRBD1
v_gene: TRBV15

CDR3aa: CASSNGIYQPQHF
CDR3nt: TGTGCCAGCAGCAACGGGATCTATCAGCCCCAGCATTTT
j_gene: TRBJ1-5
abundance: NA
d_gene: NA
v_gene: TRBV11-2

CDR3aa: CASSLGSLYNEQFF
CDR3nt: TGTGCCAGCAGCTTGGGCAGCCTGTACAATGAGCAGTTCTTC
j_gene: TRBJ2-1
abundance: NA
d_gene: NA
v_gene: TRBV11-3

CDR3aa: CASTPRGTGTGELFF
CDR3nt: TGTGCCAGCACCCCCAGGGGCACGGGGACCGGGGAGCTGTTTTTT
j_gene: TRBJ2-2
abundance: NA
d_gene: NA
v_gene: TRBV6-5

CDR3aa: CASSVGGSGGVSYEQYF
CDR3nt: TGTGCCAGCAGCGTAGGAGGAAGCGGGGGGGTATCCTACGAGCAGTACTTC
j_gene: TRBJ2-7
abundance: NA
d_gene: TRBD2
v_gene: TRBV9

CDR3aa: CASTGGTNTGELFF
CDR3nt: TGCGCCAGCACAGGGGGAACGAACACCGGGGAGCTGTTTTTT
j_gene: TRBJ2-2
abundance: NA
d_gene: TRBD1
v_gene: TRBV10-2

CDR3aa: CASSDFPWTSNTEAFF
CDR3nt: TGTGCCAGCAGTGACTTTCCTTGGACATCGAACACTGAAGCTTTCTTT
j_gene: TRBJ1-1
abundance: once
d_gene: NA
v_gene: TRBV6-1

CDR3aa: CASSSPRLAGGGEQYF
CDR3nt: TGTGCCAGCAGTTCCCCCCGACTAGCGGGGGGTGGCGAGCAGTACTTC
j_gene: TRBJ2-7
abundance: NA
d_gene: TRBD2
v_gene: TRBV28

CDR3aa: CASSVPYSTDTQYF
CDR3nt: TGTGCCAGCAGTGTACCCTATAGCACAGATACGCAGTATTTT
j_gene: TRBJ2-3
abundance: NA
d_gene: NA
v_gene: TRBV2

CDR3aa: CASSLARDRTTDTQYF
CDR3nt: TGTGCCAGCAGCTTGGCGAGGGACAGGACCACAGATACGCAGTATTTT
j_gene: TRBJ2-3
abundance: NA
d_gene: TRBD1
v_gene: TRBV11-2

CDR3aa: CASSRTGTYNTEAFF
CDR3nt: TGTGCCAGCAGCCGAACCGGGACATATAACACTGAAGCTTTCTTT
j_gene: TRBJ1-1
abundance: NA
d_gene: NA
v_gene: TRBV3-1/TRBV3-2

CDR3aa: CASSPGLLTDTQYF
CDR3nt: TGTGCCAGCAGCCCGGGACTTCTCACAGATACGCAGTATTTT
j_gene: TRBJ2-3
abundance: NA
d_gene: NA
v_gene: TRBV7-2

CDR3aa: CASSLRDTGDYGYTF
CDR3nt: TGTGCCAGCAGTTTAAGGGATACAGGGGACTATGGCTACACCTTC
j_gene: TRBJ1-2
abundance: once
d_gene: TRBD1
v_gene: TRBV27

CDR3aa: CASSSGNSGANVLTF
CDR3nt: TGTGCCAGCAGCTCAGGGAACTCTGGGGCCAACGTCCTGACTTTC
j_gene: TRBJ2-6
abundance: NA
d_gene: NA
v_gene: TRBV7-9

CDR3aa: CASSLGTGGRGNIQYF
CDR3nt: TGCGCCAGCAGCTTGGGAACAGGGGGACGGGGAAACATTCAGTACTTC
j_gene: TRBJ2-4
abundance: NA
d_gene: TRBD1
v_gene: TRBV5-1

CDR3aa: CASSLGAGSYYGYTF
CDR3nt: TGTGCCAGCAGCTTGGGGGCAGGGTCCTACTATGGCTACACCTTC
j_gene: TRBJ1-2
abundance: NA
d_gene: NA
v_gene: TRBV5-4

CDR3aa: CASSIGGRNQPQHF
CDR3nt: TGTGCCAGTAGTATAGGGGGCCGCAATCAGCCCCAGCATTTT
j_gene: TRBJ1-5
abundance: NA
d_gene: NA
v_gene: TRBV19

CDR3aa: CATSGSGTGVSRGYTF
CDR3nt: TGTGCCACCAGTGGTTCCGGGACAGGGGTGTCGCGAGGCTACACCTTC
j_gene: TRBJ1-2
abundance: NA
d_gene: TRBD1
v_gene: TRBV24-1

CDR3aa: CASRQGYGEQFF
CDR3nt: TGTGCCAGCAGACAGGGCTACGGGGAGCAGTTCTTC
j_gene: TRBJ2-1
abundance: NA
d_gene: NA
v_gene: TRBV2

CDR3aa: CASSSQGNTEAFF
CDR3nt: TGTGCCAGCAGCTCACAGGGGAACACTGAAGCTTTCTTT
j_gene: TRBJ1-1
abundance: NA
d_gene: NA
v_gene: TRBV13

CDR3aa: CASSEETGSEKLFF
CDR3nt: TGTGCCAGCAGTGAGGAGACAGGGTCTGAAAAACTGTTTTTT
j_gene: TRBJ1-4
abundance: NA
d_gene: TRBD1
v_gene: TRBV2

CDR3aa: CASRLLADPSTDTQYF
CDR3nt: TGTGCCAGCCGGCTACTAGCGGACCCCTCCACAGATACGCAGTATTTT
j_gene: TRBJ2-3
abundance: NA
d_gene: TRBD2
v_gene: TRBV19

CDR3aa: CAISEGTGSPGNTIYF
CDR3nt: TGTGCCATCAGTGAGGGGACAGGGAGTCCTGGAAACACCATATATTTT
j_gene: TRBJ1-3
abundance: NA
d_gene: TRBD1
v_gene: TRBV10-3

CDR3aa: CASSDGGKNEQYF
CDR3nt: TGTGCCAGCAGTGACGGGGGGAAGAACGAGCAGTACTTC
j_gene: TRBJ2-7
abundance: NA
d_gene: TRBD2
v_gene: TRBV2

CDR3aa: CASSEALGQGVAGANVLTF
CDR3nt: TGTGCCAGCAGTGAAGCGCTTGGACAGGGTGTAGCTGGGGCCAACGTCCTGACTTTC
j_gene: TRBJ2-6
abundance: NA
d_gene: TRBD1
v_gene: TRBV6-1

CDR3aa: CASSYRDREEDTQYF
CDR3nt: TGTGCCAGCAGTTACCGGGACAGGGAAGAAGATACGCAGTATTTT
j_gene: TRBJ2-3
abundance: NA
d_gene: TRBD1
v_gene: TRBV6-5

CDR3aa: CASSESWDRSYGYTF
CDR3nt: TGTGCCAGCAGTGAATCATGGGACAGGAGCTATGGCTACACCTTC
j_gene: TRBJ1-2
abundance: NA
d_gene: TRBD1
v_gene: TRBV2

CDR3aa: CASSVQGGDTQYF
CDR3nt: TGCGCCAGCAGCGTCCAGGGAGGAGATACGCAGTATTTT
j_gene: TRBJ2-3
abundance: NA
d_gene: NA
v_gene: TRBV5-1

CDR3aa: CASSSRVTYEQYF
CDR3nt: TGTGCCAGTAGTTCCAGGGTAACCTACGAGCAGTACTTC
j_gene: TRBJ2-7
abundance: few
d_gene: NA
v_gene: TRBV19